Sequencing of this T cell receptor beta chain was carried out in a study of cytomegalovirus exposure and HLA in healthy donors. Clones were read by immunoSEQ multiplex PCR, and TCRdb kept only the in-frame ones, dropping some. The sample lists a few hundred thousand clones, around 90% occurring once. CDR3 size: 21 residues. The ends lost 1 base at V and 4 bases at J; junction bases unmatched: 10. Germline CDR1 is MNHNS and CDR2 is SASEGT. This rearrangement joins TRBV6-1 to TRBJ2-6; TRBD2 matches at 16 bases. This TCR came from a man aged 25 to 40 in good health and CMV-seronegative. Sequencing input: PBMCs. Here the CDR3 DNA reads TGTGCCAGCAGTGAAGGAATGGGACTAGCGGGGGGGCCTTCCGGGGCCAACGTCCTGACTTTC. It codes for CASSEGMGLAGGPSGANVLTF.